This T cell receptor beta chain was sequenced during a study of blood T cells in healthy people across ages. The amount of total RNA extracted per sample was at least 5 micrograms. The V gene end was trimmed by 4 bases and the J gene end by 2 bases; junction bases not matched to a gene: 6. Germline CDR1 is SEHNR and CDR2 is FQNEAQ (reference sequence). The CDR3 totals 16 residues. Sample-barcoded 5' priming and a J-beta primer mix drove a second PCR of roughly 7 to 11 cycles. In TCRdb, the 5' RACE reads were re-called with MiXCR into one record per CDR3 protein. The table lists some 1,800,000 distinct CDR3 sequences, about two fifths of them singletons, with 23% in the top ten.

The sequencing input was blood. The chain combines TRBV7-9 with TRBJ2-3, with 10 bases lining up with TRBD1. The receptor comes from a human donor in good health. CDR3 protein: CASSSSGQGSTDTQYF. As DNA, the CDR3 is TGTGCCAGCAGCTCATCGGGACAGGGGTCCACAGATACGCAGTATTTT.